Sequencing of this TCR beta chain was carried out in a study of regulatory T cells in long-lasting Graves disease. Whole-study findings and limits: Segments TRBV28, TRBJ1-2 and TRBJ2-5 showed preferential usage in persistent disease.

Germline-derived CDR1 and CDR2 are MDHEN and SYDVKM. The CDR3 runs 18 residues. V was pared by 3 bases and J by 7 bases, with 10 bases of the junction left unmatched. Investigators prepared the TCR beta libraries by applying iRepertoire HTBI primers and Arm-PCR of CDR3 regions. In TCRdb, the multiplex PCR reads were re-called with MiXCR into one record per CDR3 protein. The sample lists under 400,000 distinct CDR3 sequences; roughly a sixth were seen once. The time point: newly diagnosed GD, antithyroid drugs for less than 3 months. RNA from PBMCs was the source of the TCR library. This clonotype was seen at least ten times. The antigen remains undetermined. This same sample was also part of a study on T cells in Graves' hyperthyroidism and ophthalmopathy. That investigation notes: With a duration under 2 months, the hyperthyroidism was newly diagnosed in patients aged 18 to 65.

V gene TRBV28 combines with J gene TRBJ2-1; 15 nucleotides agree with TRBD2. The source material was peripheral blood mononuclear cells (PBMCs), sampled at new diagnosis, from a patient treated with antithyroid drugs. This sequence originates from a man aged 35 to 55 with Graves disease. The CDR3 DNA follows: TGTGCCAGCAGTTTTGGACTAGCGGGGGGGCCAGAGAAGAATGAGCAGTTCTTC. It translates to CASSFGLAGGPEKNEQFF.